The 25 T cell receptor beta chains below come from one sample, sequenced in a study of response to subunit inactivated influenza vaccine. TCRdb used MiXCR to reprocess the RT-PCR reads, holding one entry per CDR3 protein. The sample has about 700,000 distinct CDR3 sequences; approximately 13% are singletons. The sample here was PBMCs from blood, taken less than 15 days before vaccination. The receptors shown here come from a middle-aged man who received an inactivated influenza vaccine.

This clonotype was counted between two and nine times. V and J are TRBV12-3 or TRBV12-4 and TRBJ2-7; maybe TRBD1 (5 bases). The CDR3 sequence is 14 residues long. Trimming took 3 bases from V and 4 from J, leaving 13 bases between them. The CDR3 sequence is CASSFLISGYEQYF. CDR3 nucleotides: TGTGCCAGCAGTTTTTTGATCTCAGGGTACGAGCAGTACTTC.

V usage is TRBV4-3 and J usage is TRBJ2-1; TRBD2 is a possible D gene (5 bases). Germline CDR1 reads LGHNA; CDR2 reads YSLEER. The CDR3 contains 16 residues. V lost 5 bases, J lost 0 bases, and 14 bases lay in between. CDR3 protein: CASSTRAASSYNEQFF. CDR3 coding DNA: TGCGCCAGCAGCACTCGAGCGGCGAGCTCCTACAATGAGCAGTTCTTC.

V is TRBV7-8 and J is TRBJ1-5; tentatively, D is TRBD1 (6 bases). CDR1 SGHVS and CDR2 FQNEAQ come from the germline V gene. This CDR3 is built from 20 residues. Between the trimmed V and J ends, which lost 2 bases and 2 bases, there was a span of 25 bases. CDR3 sequence (DNA): TGTGCCAGCAGCTTATTTGGTGGGGACAAGGTTAATATTGGCAATCAGCCCCAGCATTTT. Encoded protein: CASSLFGGDKVNIGNQPQHF.

This clonotype was counted only a few times. The chain combines TRBV7-6 with TRBJ2-3; TRBD1 agrees at 8 bases. The germline gives CDR1 SGHVS, CDR2 FNYEAQ. The V segment lost 1 base and the J segment 1 base; nucleotides outside the gene matches: 4. CDR3 length: 16 amino acids. CDR3 region: CASSLGAGGRTDTQYF. The CDR3 region has the DNA TGTGCCAGCAGCTTAGGGGCAGGGGGCCGCACAGATACGCAGTATTTT.

The chain is built from TRBV20-1 and TRBJ2-2, with D possibly TRBD1 on 5 matching bases. The CDR3 consists of 14 residues. The V end was cut by 5 bases, the J end by 0 bases, with 10 bases between. CDR1 is DFQATT, CDR2 SNEGSKA, per germline (reference sequence). The CDR3, as DNA: TGCAGTGCTTCTAGACAGACGAACACCGGGGAGCTGTTTTTT. It codes for CSASRQTNTGELFF.

This clonotype was seen a handful of times. The chain employs TRBV20-1 and TRBJ2-1, with D perhaps assigned TRBD1 or TRBD2 (6 bases each). The V end was cut by 2 bases, the J end by 0 bases, with 17 bases between. There are 17 residues in the CDR3. The germline CDR1 and CDR2 sequences are DFQATT and SNEGSKA (reference sequence). The CDR3 loop reads CSARPVGGHSSYNEQFF. CDR3 nucleotide sequence: TGCAGTGCTAGACCAGTGGGGGGACACAGCTCCTACAATGAGCAGTTCTTC.

This clonotype was observed many times. The chain uses TRBV7-3 and TRBJ2-3; D call uncertain. V shed 6 bases and J shed 6 bases, with 13 bases lying between them. The CDR3 is 13 amino acids. CDR1 SGHTA and CDR2 FQGTGA come from the germline V gene. The CDR3 here is CASSLTGPDTQYF. The CDR3 coding sequence is TGTGCCAGCAGTTTGACTGGCCCGGATACGCAGTATTTT.

This clonotype came up a few times. DNA for the CDR3: TGTGCCAGCTCACCGTCGGACAGGAGAGAGACCCAGTACTTC. This translates into CASSPSDRRETQYF. The chain uses TRBV18 and TRBJ2-5, with 7 positions matching TRBD1. Losses at the gene ends were 3 bases for V and 4 bases for J; bases not matched to a gene: 5. This CDR3 has 14 amino acids. CDR1 is KGHSH and CDR2 is LQKENI in the germline V gene.

This clonotype was picked up a small number of times. The rearrangement joins TRBV20-1 to TRBJ2-7, with 8 positions matching TRBD2. The CDR3 has 14 amino acids. Per germline, CDR1 DFQATT and CDR2 SNEGSKA (reference sequence). V was clipped by 1 base and J by 2 bases; unmatched bases: 4. The CDR3 DNA follows: TGCAGTGCTAGAGTTGGAGCGGGGGCCTACGAGCAGTACTTC. It translates to CSARVGAGAYEQYF.

This clonotype was seen at least ten times. The chain links TRBV7-9 to TRBJ1-6, with 11 bases that match TRBD1. The CDR3 consists of 17 residues. Looked up from germline, CDR1 is SEHNR and CDR2 is FQNEAQ (reference sequence). V trimming: 4 bases; J trimming: 2 bases; junction bases outside the gene matches: 4. CDR3 in amino acids: CASSSGQGGAYNSPLHF. In DNA form, the CDR3 reads TGTGCCAGCAGCTCGGGACAGGGGGGTGCCTATAATTCACCCCTCCACTTT.

The chain links TRBV27 to TRBJ1-2; 11 nucleotides agree with TRBD1. The CDR3 is made up of 15 amino acids. V was pared by 5 bases and J by 7 bases, with 9 bases of the junction left unmatched. CDR1 is MNHEY and CDR2 is SMNVEV in the germline V gene (reference sequence). CDR3 residues: CASSPWTGGGGGYTF. CDR3 nucleotides: TGTGCCAGCAGTCCATGGACAGGGGGCGGTGGTGGCTACACCTTC.

There are a few counts of this clonotype. This rearrangement joins TRBV4-3 to TRBJ2-5; 8 nucleotides line up with TRBD1. The V gene end was trimmed by 4 bases and the J gene end by 4 bases; junction bases not matched to a gene: 11. Germline assignment: CDR1 LGHNA and CDR2 YSLEER. This CDR3 region has 16 residues. The CDR3 is CASSPLGQGRGETQYF. The CDR3 bases are TGCGCCAGCAGCCCATTAGGACAGGGCAGAGGAGAGACCCAGTACTTC.

The chain is built from TRBV6-5 and TRBJ2-7; 8 nucleotides align to TRBD2. J gave up 3 bases and V 0 bases, and 7 bases lay outside the gene matches. The germline V gene has CDR1 MNHEY and CDR2 SVGAGI. CDR3 length: 16 amino acids. Written as DNA, the CDR3 is TGTGCCAGCAGTTACTCGCAAGCGGGAGAGAACTACGAGCAGTACTTC. Translating gives CASSYSQAGENYEQYF.

This clonotype was found a few times. The V gene is TRBV20-1, the J gene TRBJ2-5; tentative D call: TRBD2 (6 bases). V shed 6 bases and J shed 1 base, with 18 bases lying between them. Germline V gives CDR1 DFQATT, CDR2 SNEGSKA (reference sequence). This CDR3 region has 15 residues. For the CDR3, the DNA is TGCAGTGCCCTATCCCTCGGGGGAGTCCAAGAGACCCAGTACTTC. Residues: CSALSLGGVQETQYF.

The rearrangement links TRBV4-2 to TRBJ2-7, with D perhaps being TRBD1 or TRBD2 (5 bases each). V was clipped by 9 bases and J by 0 bases, with 15 bases between them. Germline CDR1 is LGHNA and CDR2 is YNFKEQ. The CDR3 loop spans 14 amino acids. The CDR3 DNA reads as TGTGCCAGGGGCCCGGGGCTCATCTCCTACGAGCAGTACTTC. Translating gives CARGPGLISYEQYF.

The chain couples TRBV6-2 or TRBV6-3 to TRBJ2-5; D remains ambiguous. V shed 5 bases and J shed 4 bases, with 14 bases lying between them. Germline V gene data show CDR1 as MNHEY and CDR2 as SVGEGT. The CDR3 is made up of 14 amino acids. CDR3 DNA sequence: TGTGCCAGCAGTCCGCCCCGCGCGCTAGAGACCCAGTACTTC. Its protein is CASSPPRALETQYF.

J is TRBJ2-3 and V is TRBV7-9, with D perhaps being TRBD1 or TRBD2 (5 bases each). The CDR3 runs to 15 residues. Deletions cut 8 bases from V and 0 bases from J, with 15 bases between. From germline, CDR1 is SEHNR and CDR2 FQNEAQ (reference sequence). This CDR3 reads CASSVGTFSTDTQYF. CDR3 nucleotide sequence: TGTGCCAGCTCAGTAGGGACCTTTAGCACAGATACGCAGTATTTT.

This clonotype came up many times. The V call is TRBV29-1, the J call TRBJ2-3; 8 bases align to TRBD2. Germline lookup yields CDR1 SQVTM and CDR2 ANQGSEA. J gave up 0 bases and V 7 bases, and 0 bases lay outside the gene matches. The CDR3 contains 12 residues. CDR3 region: CSASGSTDTQYF. DNA of the CDR3: TGCAGCGCTAGCGGGAGCACAGATACGCAGTATTTT.

This clonotype has more than one count but fewer than ten. This sequence joins TRBV5-5 and TRBJ2-6, with 11 bases lining up with TRBD1. Per germline, CDR1 SGHKS and CDR2 YYEKEE (reference sequence). The CDR3 runs to 17 residues. V lost 0 bases and J lost 4; bases outside the gene matches: 3. CDR3 DNA sequence: TGTGCCAGCAGCTTGGAGGACAGGGGGCCCGGGGCCAACGTCCTGACTTTC. Protein sequence: CASSLEDRGPGANVLTF.

A note on this clonotype: This likely comes from a read error, as the CDR3 has no conserved phenylalanine or tryptophan at its end. The V and J genes are TRBV6-2 or TRBV6-3 and TRBJ1-2, with a possible D match to TRBD1 (6 bases). Per germline, CDR1 MNHEY and CDR2 SVGEGT. Trimming took 2 bases from V and 3 from J, leaving 16 bases between them. The CDR3 is 16 amino acids. The CDR3 DNA reads as TGTGCCAGCAGTTACCGTCGGGGGGCGCATGACTATGGCTACACCTTA. Encoded protein: CASSYRRGAHDYGYTL.

A few counts support this clonotype. The chain links TRBV7-2 to TRBJ2-6, with D perhaps matching TRBD1 (6 bases). The CDR3 loop spans 19 amino acids. V dropped 7 bases and J dropped 0 bases, with 22 bases sitting between them. Germline V gene lookup returns CDR1 SGHTA and CDR2 FQGNSA. The CDR3 bases are TGTGCCAGCACCTTCAGTGCTGGGACATTAGGCTCTGGGGCCAACGTCCTGACTTTC. Translation: CASTFSAGTLGSGANVLTF. The whole variable domain, filled in from reference TRBV7-2 and TRBJ2-6, reads GAGVSQSPSNKVTEKGKDVELRCDPISGHTALYWYRQSLGQGLEFLIYFQGNSAPDKSGLPSDRFSAERTGGSVSTLTIQRTQQEDSAVYLCASTFSAGTLGSGANVLTFGAGSRLTVL.

V and J are TRBV20-1 and TRBJ2-3, with a tentative D call TRBD2 (7 bases). V lost 1 base, J lost 6 bases, and 11 bases lay in between. CDR3 length: 13 residues. Germline V CDR1 and CDR2: DFQATT, SNEGSKA (reference sequence). In DNA form, the CDR3 reads TGCAGTGCTAGAGTGCGGGGGCCGGATACGCAGTATTTT. Translation: CSARVRGPDTQYF.

This clonotype came up a few times. The CDR3, as DNA: TGTGCCAGCAGTCCCGATGAGGGAGGGTATGAAAAACTGTTTTTT. Its protein is CASSPDEGGYEKLFF. This chain connects TRBV12-3 or TRBV12-4 to TRBJ1-4; D is unresolved. The CDR3 is 15 residues long. Trimming cost V 5 bases and J 6 bases, with 16 bases left between them.

This clonotype was found a few times. V and J are TRBV6-1 and TRBJ1-1, with D possibly matching TRBD1 (5 bases). The length of the CDR3 is 13 residues. Trimming left V 7 bases short and J 3 bases short, with 12 bases between. Germline V gene data show CDR1 as MNHNS and CDR2 as SASEGT. CDR3 region: CASTGRLYTEAFF. The CDR3 DNA reads TGTGCCAGCACGGGACGGCTATACACTGAAGCTTTCTTT.

This clonotype has only a few counts. This sequence joins TRBV4-2 and TRBJ1-2, with 8 nucleotides matching TRBD1. The CDR3 sequence is 15 residues long. CDR1 is LGHNA and CDR2 is YNFKEQ in the germline V gene. J was trimmed by 3 bases and V by 2 bases; bases with no gene match: 5. The chain's CDR3 is CASSQNRGNDYGYTF. In DNA, the CDR3 is TGTGCCAGCAGCCAAAACAGGGGGAACGACTATGGCTACACCTTC.